A single sample is the source of the 20 T cell receptor beta chains below, sequenced in a study of blood T cell repertoires in COVID-19. Libraries were prepared by immunoSEQ multiplex PCR; TCRdb keeps only in-frame clonotypes and omits some of them. The sample holds around 370,000 clones, around 89% seen once. The sequenced material came from peripheral blood. The receptors originated from a man younger than 30 with active or convalescent COVID-19.

V and J are TRBV7-9 and TRBJ2-5; TRBD2 agrees at 11 bases. The trim removed 2 bases at V and 1 base at J, leaving 0 bases unmatched. The CDR3 contains 15 residues. The germline CDR1 and CDR2 sequences are SEHNR and FQNEAQ (reference sequence). The CDR3 DNA follows: TGTGCCAGCAGCTTAACTAGCGGGGGCCAAGAGACCCAGTACTTC. Its translation is CASSLTSGGQETQYF.

V gene TRBV19 combines with J gene TRBJ2-6; D is unresolved. This CDR3 is 14 amino acids long. Germline assignment: CDR1 LNHDA and CDR2 SQIVND (reference sequence). The V end was cut by 7 bases, the J end by 4 bases, with 11 bases between. The CDR3 region has the DNA TGTGCCAGTATTCCGGGTCCAGGGGCCAACGTCCTGACTTTC. It codes for CASIPGPGANVLTF.

The chain joins TRBV4-3 to TRBJ1-1, with D perhaps matching TRBD1 (6 bases). CDR1 is LGHNA, CDR2 YSLEER, per germline. The V gene lost 3 bases and the J gene lost 0 bases, with 17 bases spanning the gap. CDR3 length: 17 amino acids. CDR3 nucleotides: TGCGCCAGCAGCCACTCTGACCGGGACATCATGAACACTGAAGCTTTCTTT. This sequence encodes CASSHSDRDIMNTEAFF.

The chain is built from TRBV5-5 and TRBJ2-5; D not resolved. The germline CDR1 and CDR2 sequences are SGHKS and YYEKEE (reference sequence). Trimming removed 1 base at V and 7 bases at J, with 11 bases between. This CDR3 region has 13 residues. The CDR3 sequence is CASSLSQAGTQYF. CDR3 coding DNA: TGTGCCAGCAGCTTGTCCCAGGCTGGGACCCAGTACTTC.

This clone was counted a few times. The chain couples TRBV3-1 (or the pseudogene TRBV3-2) to TRBJ1-2; 8 nucleotides agree with TRBD1. This CDR3 has 14 amino acids. Germline CDR1 is LGHDT and CDR2 is YNNKEL (reference sequence). V shed 1 base, J shed 6 bases, and the junction held 4 bases outside the gene matches. Written as DNA, the CDR3 is TGTGCCAGCAGCCAAGGAAGGACAGGGCATGGCTACACCTTC. Its translation is CASSQGRTGHGYTF.

The chain combines TRBV28 with TRBJ1-1; D gene unclear. CDR1 is MDHEN and CDR2 is SYDVKM in the germline V gene. Trimming took off 6 bases at V and 3 bases at J, with 8 bases between the two ends. The CDR3 extends over 12 amino acids. CDR3 DNA: TGTGCCAGCAGGGAGGACCACACTGAAGCTTTCTTT. Its protein is CASREDHTEAFF. Full variable domain (missing parts from reference TRBV28 and TRBJ1-1): DVKVTQSSRYLVKRTGEKVFLECVQDMDHENMFWYRQDPGLGLRLIYFSYDVKMKEKGDIPEGYSVSREKKERFSLILESASTNQTSMYLCASREDHTEAFFGQGTRLTVV.

The chain employs TRBV7-8 and TRBJ1-3, with D possibly TRBD1 on 6 matching bases. Trimming stripped 2 bases from V and 3 bases from J, with 11 bases between. Looked up from germline, CDR1 is SGHVS and CDR2 is FQNEAQ. CDR3 length equals 15 residues. The CDR3 DNA follows: TGTGCCAGCAGCTTATCGTCAGGGGTTGGAAACACCATATATTTT. Its translation is CASSLSSGVGNTIYF.

This clone was seen a single time. In the same sample, other DNA sequences code for this CDR3. This chain joins TRBV28 and TRBJ2-5, with 7 bases that match TRBD1. The CDR3 is made up of 14 amino acids. Germline CDR1 is MDHEN and CDR2 is SYDVKM. Trimming removed 5 bases from V and 2 bases from J; junction bases left unmatched: 5. The CDR3 coding sequence is TGTGCCAGCAGTCTCAGGGGGTGGCAAGAGACCCAGTACTTC. It is translated as CASSLRGWQETQYF. The full variable domain, its missing parts supplied by reference TRBV28 and TRBJ2-5, is DVKVTQSSRYLVKRTGEKVFLECVQDMDHENMFWYRQDPGLGLRLIYFSYDVKMKEKGDIPEGYSVSREKKERFSLILESASTNQTSMYLCASSLRGWQETQYFGPGTRLLVL.

The chain uses TRBV7-9 and TRBJ2-7, with 13 nucleotides matching TRBD2. Germline lookup yields CDR1 SEHNR and CDR2 FQNEAQ (reference sequence). This CDR3 comprises 15 residues. J was trimmed by 2 bases and V by 5 bases; bases with no gene match: 3. CDR3: CASSKTSGGAYEQYF. The DNA for the CDR3 is TGTGCCAGCAGCAAAACTAGCGGGGGGGCCTACGAGCAGTACTTC. The variable domain in full, completed from reference TRBV7-9 and TRBJ2-7, reads DTGVSQNPRHKITKRGQNVTFRCDPISEHNRLYWYRQTLGQGPEFLTYFQNEAQLEKSRLLSDRFSAERPKGSFSTLEIQRTEQGDSAMYLCASSKTSGGAYEQYFGPGTRLTVT.

The chain couples TRBV11-3 to TRBJ2-1, with D hard to call. Germline lookup yields CDR1 SGHNT and CDR2 YENEEA. Deletions cut 5 bases from V and 0 bases from J, with 17 bases between. This CDR3 contains 17 residues. CDR3 residues: CASSPGLGASSYNEQFF. The CDR3 coding sequence is TGTGCCAGCAGCCCAGGTTTAGGCGCAAGCTCCTACAATGAGCAGTTCTTC.

The chain has TRBV9 and TRBJ2-1; D gene unclear. This CDR3 is 14 amino acids long. The V end was cut by 7 bases, the J end by 0 bases, with 11 bases between. Germline loops: CDR1 SGDLS, CDR2 YYNGEE. The CDR3: CASGPESSYNEQFF. CDR3 DNA: TGTGCCAGCGGCCCGGAGAGCTCCTACAATGAGCAGTTCTTC. Combining the CDR3 with reference TRBV9 and TRBJ2-1 gives the whole variable domain DSGVTQTPKHLITATGQRVTLRCSPRSGDLSVYWYQQSLDQGLQFLIQYYNGEERAKGNILERFSAQQFPDLHSELNLSSLELGDSALYFCASGPESSYNEQFFGPGTRLTVL.

The rearrangement joins TRBV10-2 to TRBJ2-1; maybe TRBD2 (7 bases). Looked up from germline, CDR1 is WSHSY and CDR2 is SAAADI. Trimming left V 2 bases short and J 6 bases short, with 17 bases between. CDR3 length equals 16 residues. The CDR3 DNA sequence: TGCGCCAGCAGTGAGGTAGGGCTAGGGGGGGGCAATGAGCAGTTCTTC. It codes for CASSEVGLGGGNEQFF.

The V call is TRBV27, the J call TRBJ1-5, with 7 bases identical to TRBD1. Germline V gene sequence: CDR1 MNHEY, CDR2 SMNVEV (reference sequence). V lost 4 bases to trimming and J lost 3 bases; unmatched junction nucleotides: 6. The CDR3 has 15 amino acids. The CDR3 DNA follows: TGTGCCAGCAGTTCCTGGACAGGACACAATCAGCCCCAGCATTTT. Translated, it gives CASSSWTGHNQPQHF.

The gene calls are TRBV9 and TRBJ2-7; TRBD2 might be the D (5 bases). The V gene lost 4 bases and the J gene lost 0 bases, with 14 bases spanning the gap. The V gene's germline CDR1 is SGDLS and CDR2 YYNGEE. This CDR3 comprises 15 residues. The CDR3 sequence is CASSPGERSSYEQYF. Here the CDR3 DNA reads TGTGCCAGCAGCCCCGGGGAGCGGAGCTCCTACGAGCAGTACTTC.

This sequence joins TRBV19 and TRBJ2-7; 13 bases align to TRBD2. The CDR3 contains 15 residues. After removal of 5 bases from V and 3 bases from J, the junction contained 4 bases not matched to a gene. Germline CDR1 LNHDA, CDR2 SQIVND (reference sequence). In nucleotides, the CDR3 is TGTGCCAGTAGTCTTAGGACTAGCGGGAGCTACGAGCAGTACTTC. Translated, it gives CASSLRTSGSYEQYF.

This chain joins TRBV18 and TRBJ1-1; D call uncertain. With 4 bases removed from V and 1 base from J, the gap between germline ends came to 13 bases. CDR3 size: 15 residues. CDR1 is KGHSH and CDR2 is LQKENI in the germline V gene. CDR3 nucleotides: TGTGCCAGCTCACTCCGCGCGGCTGGGAACACTGAAGCTTTCTTT. Amino acid sequence: CASSLRAAGNTEAFF.

The CDR3 here is CASGLAGTDTQYF. The CDR3 DNA follows: TGCGCCAGCGGACTAGCGGGCACAGATACGCAGTATTTT. The chain joins TRBV10-2 to TRBJ2-3; TRBD2 agrees at 10 bases. Germline values: CDR1 WSHSY, CDR2 SAAADI. The CDR3 runs 13 residues. The V and J ends lost 8 bases and 1 base, in that order; junction bases with no gene match: 0.

The chain couples TRBV6-5 to TRBJ1-2, with 8 nucleotides matching TRBD1. In germline, CDR1 is MNHEY, CDR2 SVGAGI. This CDR3 comprises 15 residues. Trimming removed 6 bases from V and 4 bases from J; junction bases left unmatched: 10. The DNA for the CDR3 is TGTGCCAGCAGAGATAGGGACAGGCATCCCTATGGCTACACCTTC. Amino acid sequence: CASRDRDRHPYGYTF.

V and J are TRBV4-1 and TRBJ1-3; no clear D gene. Germline V gene data show CDR1 as MGHRA and CDR2 as YSYEKL. Trimming removed 4 bases from V and 0 bases from J, with 16 bases in between. CDR3 length: 17 amino acids. In DNA, the CDR3 is TGCGCCAGCAGCCGTAGCACACCAGCTATCTCTGGAAACACCATATATTTT. Amino acids: CASSRSTPAISGNTIYF.

To note about this clone: The conserved closing phenylalanine or tryptophan is absent in this CDR3, likely reflecting a read error. The DNA is omitted, as the CDR3 cannot be located on it reliably, and the CDR3 follows TCRdb's listing. The chain uses TRBV20-1 and TRBJ2-3; no DNA check was done on the table's D call, TRBD2. A total of 10 residues make up the CDR3, ends included. The germline gives CDR1 DFQATT, CDR2 SNEGSKA (reference sequence). The CDR3 reads CSASAPGGVV.